These 26 T cell receptor beta chains were all obtained from the same sample, sequenced in a study of shared clonotypes between healthy human individuals. The naive CD8 fraction comprised CD45RO-negative cells positively selected for CCR7 and excluded terminally differentiated effector memory CD45RA+ cells. Profiled with immunoSEQ multiplex PCR; TCRdb holds only in-frame clones, not every one. The table has hundreds of thousands of clones, 95% to 97% seen once. Material: naive CD8+ T cells sorted from blood. Source of these receptors: a woman aged 25 to 39 in good health.

The chain has TRBV2 and TRBJ2-5, with TRBD2 as a possible D gene (5 bases). The better agreement between TRBJ2-7 and the DNA end casts doubt on the J call. Germline values: CDR1 SNHLY, CDR2 FYNNEI. The CDR3 is 13 residues long. This chain's CDR3 is CASSLDRGSEQYF. DNA for the CDR3: TGTGCCAGCAGTCTGGATCGAGGGAGCGAGCAGTACTTC.

This clone was picked up one time. The chain couples TRBV7-6 to TRBJ2-7; 7 nucleotides align to TRBD2. Germline CDR1 reads SGHVS; CDR2 reads FNYEAQ. Unmatched junction bases numbered 5, after V lost 3 bases and J lost 3 bases. The CDR3 is made up of 14 amino acids. In nucleotides, the CDR3 is TGTGCCAGCAGCTTGCATGGCGGGAGCTACGAGCAGTACTTC. The encoded protein is CASSLHGGSYEQYF.

This chain connects TRBV7-9 to TRBJ1-1; possible D gene TRBD1, 5 bases. Trimming pared 0 bases from V and 3 bases from J, leaving 11 bases between. Germline values: CDR1 SEHNR, CDR2 FQNEAQ (reference sequence). The CDR3 is 15 amino acids. CDR3 amino acids: CASSLAQGLDTEAFF. CDR3 sequence (DNA): TGTGCCAGCAGCTTAGCGCAGGGCTTGGACACTGAAGCTTTCTTT.

Concerning this clone: Other DNA sequences in the same sample also yield this CDR3. V and J are TRBV19 and TRBJ2-5, with 11 bases aligning to TRBD2. CDR3 length: 15 residues. The V gene end was trimmed by 3 bases and the J gene end by 5 bases; junction bases not matched to a gene: 5. From germline, CDR1 is LNHDA and CDR2 SQIVND (reference sequence). The CDR3 DNA sequence: TGTGCCAGTAGTATTACTAGCGGGAGAGGGGAGACCCAGTACTTC. Its translation is CASSITSGRGETQYF.

V and J are TRBV13 and TRBJ2-7, with D hard to call. The CDR3 is made up of 12 amino acids. The V gene's germline CDR1 is PRHDT and CDR2 FYEKMQ (reference sequence). Trimming pared 2 bases from V and 8 bases from J, leaving 10 bases between. The CDR3 DNA reads as TGTGCCAGCAGCTTAAGCCGCGAAAAGCAGTACTTC. This translates into CASSLSREKQYF.

The rearrangement links TRBV28 to TRBJ2-5, with TRBD2 matching 7 bases. After removal of 4 bases from V and 6 bases from J, the junction contained 11 bases not matched to a gene. Per germline, CDR1 MDHEN and CDR2 SYDVKM. The CDR3 length is 15 residues. CDR3 loop: CASSSSRLAVQTQYF. In DNA form, the CDR3 reads TGTGCCAGCAGTTCCTCCAGACTAGCAGTACAGACCCAGTACTTC.

The genes are TRBV6-6 and TRBJ1-2; weak D call: TRBD1 (6 bases). Germline V gene lookup returns CDR1 MNHNY and CDR2 SVGAGI (reference sequence). Trimming stripped 5 bases from V and 7 bases from J, with 14 bases between. The CDR3 has 13 amino acids. DNA of the CDR3: TGTGCCAGCAGTACCCAGGGGAGGGGTGGCTACACCTTC. Protein product: CASSTQGRGGYTF.

The chain carries TRBV28 and TRBJ2-3; 8 bases align to TRBD1. Trimming took 4 bases from V and 6 from J; bases not matched to a gene: 3. Germline V CDR1 and CDR2: MDHEN, SYDVKM. The length of the CDR3 is 13 residues. Here the CDR3 reads CASSWTGFDTQYF. CDR3 DNA: TGTGCCAGCAGTTGGACAGGGTTTGATACGCAGTATTTT.

CDR3 bases: TGCGCCAGCAGTGCCGGGATCCTCTACGAGCAGTACTTC. This encodes CASSAGILYEQYF. The rearrangement uses TRBV10-1 and TRBJ2-7, with D maybe TRBD2 (5 bases). Germline CDR1 and CDR2: WNHNN and SYGVQD (reference sequence). This CDR3 has 13 residues. Trimming took 4 bases from V and 3 from J, leaving 10 bases between them.

The chain recombines TRBV2 with TRBJ1-5, with D unresolved. The CDR3 length is 13 residues. Trimming took 6 bases from V and 3 from J, leaving 9 bases between them. Germline-derived CDR1 and CDR2 are SNHLY and FYNNEI. CDR3 DNA: TGTGCCAGCAGGGATAGCAACAATCAGCCCCAGCATTTT. It specifies CASRDSNNQPQHF.

The rearrangement uses TRBV11-2 and TRBJ2-3; 10 bases agree with TRBD2. Per germline, CDR1 SGHAT and CDR2 FQNNGV. The CDR3 has 15 residues. Germline trimming cut 5 bases from V and 1 base from J; bases unmatched to any gene: 3. As DNA, the CDR3 is TGTGCCAGCAGCACCGGGACTAGCGGCACAGATACGCAGTATTTT. Its translation is CASSTGTSGTDTQYF.

Turning to this clone: This may come from a read error, since a much larger clone is one base off. The CDR3 sequence is CTSSIPGSQSYEQYF. CDR3 sequence (DNA): TGTACCAGCAGCATTCCTGGGTCGCAATCCTACGAGCAGTACTTC. This rearrangement joins TRBV11-2 to TRBJ2-7; the D is unclear. Germline assignment: CDR1 SGHAT and CDR2 FQNNGV. The CDR3 runs 15 residues. Complete variable domain (other parts from reference TRBV11-2 and TRBJ2-7): EAGVAQSPRYKIIEKRQSVAFWCNPISGHATLYWYQQILGQGPKLLIQFQNNGVVDDSQLPKDRFSAERLKGVDSTLKIQPAKLEDSAVYLCTSSIPGSQSYEQYFGPGTRLTVT.

In the case of this clone: This sample also contains other DNA sequences that code for the same CDR3. This chain links TRBV4-1 with TRBJ2-1, with 11 bases aligning to TRBD2. Per germline, CDR1 MGHRA and CDR2 YSYEKL. This CDR3 comprises 16 residues. The V and J ends lost 1 base and 4 bases, in that order; junction bases with no gene match: 3. This CDR3 is CASSQGLAGGYNEQFF. CDR3 coding DNA: TGCGCCAGCAGCCAAGGTTTAGCGGGAGGGTACAATGAGCAGTTCTTC.

CDR3 sequence: CASSLVGAGDGYTF. The CDR3 bases are TGTGCCAGCAGTTTAGTAGGGGCCGGAGATGGCTACACCTTC. The chain couples TRBV28 to TRBJ1-2, with D tentatively TRBD1 (5 bases). This CDR3 spans 14 amino acids. The V and J ends lost 2 bases and 6 bases respectively, with 13 bases between them. Germline V CDR1 and CDR2: MDHEN, SYDVKM.

This clone was seen only once. This sequence joins TRBV11-2 and TRBJ2-1; D is unclear. Germline V CDR1 and CDR2: SGHAT, FQNNGV. This CDR3 comprises 16 residues. V was cut by 3 bases and J by 0 bases, with 12 bases left in between. CDR3 coding DNA: TGTGCCAGCAGCTTGGATCTGGGAAGCTCCTACAATGAGCAGTTCTTC. It is translated as CASSLDLGSSYNEQFF.

About this clone itself: Other DNA sequences in this specimen translate into the identical CDR3. The genes are TRBV15 and TRBJ2-5; D may be TRBD1 (5 bases). Trimming removed 1 base at V and 5 bases at J, with 11 bases between. The V gene's germline CDR1 is LNHNV and CDR2 YYDKDF (reference sequence). There are 14 residues in the CDR3. Here the CDR3 DNA reads TGTGCCACCAGCAGAGTTAGGGGCCGGGAGACCCAGTACTTC. Protein product: CATSRVRGRETQYF.

The V and J genes are TRBV30 and TRBJ2-1; TRBD2 might be the D (6 bases). Trimming removed 1 base at V and 6 bases at J, with 13 bases between. The CDR3 spans 14 residues. Germline assignment: CDR1 GTSNPN and CDR2 SVGIG (reference sequence). The CDR3 region has the DNA TGTGCCTGGAGTGGCGGGACTGGAGTCAATGAGCAGTTCTTC. Protein product: CAWSGGTGVNEQFF.

The V call is TRBV5-1, the J call TRBJ2-1, with D perhaps TRBD2 (5 bases). The germline CDR1 and CDR2 sequences are SGHRS and YFSETQ. This CDR3 spans 15 amino acids. V dropped 0 bases and J dropped 6 bases, with 13 bases sitting between them. CDR3 bases: TGCGCCAGCAGCTTGGAGCGGAGCCTCACCAATGAGCAGTTCTTC. Its protein is CASSLERSLTNEQFF.

Comment on this clone: The same CDR3 also results from other DNA sequences found in this sample. The J gene is TRBJ2-2, the V gene TRBV27; 14 nucleotides match TRBD2. The CDR3 loop spans 16 amino acids. Germline-derived CDR1 and CDR2 are MNHEY and SMNVEV (reference sequence). J was trimmed by 5 bases and V by 5 bases; bases with no gene match: 4. CDR3 region: CASSPGTSGRTGELFF. The CDR3 DNA follows: TGTGCCAGCAGTCCCGGGACTAGCGGGAGAACCGGGGAGCTGTTTTTT.

The count of this clone is one. This chain uses TRBV28 with TRBJ2-3, with a weak D call TRBD2 (6 bases). The CDR3 totals 14 residues. Germline CDR1 MDHEN, CDR2 SYDVKM. V lost 7 bases to trimming and J lost 0 bases, with 11 bases between them. This CDR3 is CASTLATSTDTQYF. As DNA, the CDR3 is TGTGCCAGCACCCTAGCGACTAGCACAGATACGCAGTATTTT.

The V call is TRBV4-1, the J call TRBJ1-1, with 7 bases aligning to TRBD1. Looked up from germline, CDR1 is MGHRA and CDR2 is YSYEKL. Unmatched junction bases numbered 2, after V lost 4 bases and J lost 3 bases. CDR3 size: 13 residues. CDR3 region: CASSRGQDTEAFF. CDR3 coding DNA: TGCGCCAGCAGCCGCGGACAGGACACTGAAGCTTTCTTT.

The rearrangement uses TRBV7-9 and TRBJ2-7; perhaps TRBD2 as D (7 bases). The germline gives CDR1 SEHNR, CDR2 FQNEAQ (reference sequence). Trimming shortened V by 6 bases and J by 4 bases, and 13 bases separated the two germline ends. The CDR3 has 13 amino acids. The CDR3 DNA is TGTGCCAGCAGGGGCGGGGGCAAGTACGAGCAGTACTTC. The encoded protein is CASRGGGKYEQYF.

The rearrangement links TRBV4-1 to TRBJ2-1, with TRBD2 matching 8 bases. From germline, CDR1 is MGHRA and CDR2 YSYEKL. V lost 3 bases to trimming and J lost 0 bases; unmatched junction nucleotides: 4. This CDR3 comprises 16 residues. This CDR3 is CASSHGTRGSYNEQFF. CDR3 coding DNA: TGCGCCAGCAGCCATGGGACTAGGGGCTCCTACAATGAGCAGTTCTTC.

This clone was seen a few times. This rearrangement joins TRBV4-2 to TRBJ1-2; D is unresolved. The V end lost 1 base, the J end lost 8 bases, and 5 bases lay between the germline ends. Germline V gene data show CDR1 as LGHNA and CDR2 as YNFKEQ. The CDR3 has 11 residues. The CDR3 loop reads CASSQGFGYTF. CDR3 bases: TGTGCCAGCAGCCAAGGGTTCGGCTACACCTTC.

The chain combines TRBV20-1 with TRBJ1-1; possible D gene TRBD1, 5 bases. The CDR3 loop spans 11 amino acids. The V end was cut by 5 bases, the J end by 7 bases, with 11 bases between. CDR1 is DFQATT and CDR2 is SNEGSKA in the germline V gene (reference sequence). The CDR3 is CSAVTVVEAFF. CDR3 DNA sequence: TGCAGTGCTGTGACAGTGGTTGAAGCTTTCTTT.

This chain uses TRBV6-1 with TRBJ1-2; D is undetermined. Germline V CDR1 and CDR2: MNHNS, SASEGT. This CDR3 has 14 residues. V lost 6 bases and J lost 4, with 15 bases in between. DNA for the CDR3: TGTGCCAGCAGCAGCAGCGGGGTAGGCTATGGCTACACCTTC. The encoded protein is CASSSSGVGYGYTF.